This TCR beta chain was sequenced in a study of response to subunit inactivated influenza vaccine (dated by TCRdb to the late 2010s). Notes on the research overall: Deep quantitative T cell receptor repertoire profiling was used in the study to track responses to a trivalent subunit inactivated influenza vaccine.

The junction shows trimming of 5 bases on V and 2 bases on J, plus 16 bases between the germline ends. Reading from cysteine to phenylalanine, the CDR3 counts 15 amino acids. The kept DNA is CDR3 alone, 45 bases in frame from the first base. CDR1 SEHNR and CDR2 FQNEAQ were looked up in the germline V gene (reference sequence). Libraries were made using RT-PCR. Sequencer: Illumina HiSeq 2500. TCRdb reprocessing: public reads trimmed at Q25 with fastp, clones called with MiXCR, in-frame beta chains kept. Rows merge per CDR3 protein into single entries with the most common DNA and genes. The sample includes hundreds of thousands of distinct CDR3 sequences, with around 8% observed a single time. The ten biggest clones cover 10% to 15% of the sample. Study-wide findings and limitations: The authors proposed that each seasonal influenza vaccination may bring in only a limited number of new T cells.

This clonotype came up a few times. It has no known antigen specificity. No base quality values were provided; no much bigger clone lies one nucleotide off. The clonotype originates from a man aged 50 to 69 who received an inactivated influenza vaccine. Donor details come from another sample of the same person, matched by shared clones. The sequencing here drew on PBMCs from blood, taken less than 30 months after vaccination. The chain couples TRBV7-9 to TRBJ2-7, with no D gene named confidently. The CDR3 here reads CASSTNVGLPYEQYF. The DNA reads TGTGCCAGCAGCACAAACGTGGGGTTACCCTACGAGCAGTACTTC.